The present T cell receptor (beta chain) was sequenced within a study of blood T cells in healthy people across ages. The CDR3 extends over 14 amino acids. Germline V gives CDR1 SGHTA, CDR2 FQGNSA. V lost 2 bases, J lost 6 bases, and 6 bases stayed unmatched. A second roughly 7 to 12 cycle PCR used barcoded and J-beta primers. TCRdb reprocessed the 5' RACE reads via MiXCR and lists one record per CDR3 protein. The sample records roughly 800,000 distinct CDR3 sequences, more than 45% being singletons. This clonotype was seen more than once but under ten times. Sequencing input: blood. This sequence originates from a man between 25 and 39 years old in good health. The chain uses TRBV7-2 and TRBJ2-7; 8 bases match TRBD1. CDR3 sequence reads: CASSLSRGQFEQYF. CDR3 nucleotides: TGTGCCAGCAGCTTATCCAGGGGGCAGTTCGAGCAGTACTTC. Full variable domain (outside the CDR3, taken from reference TRBV7-2 and TRBJ2-7): GAGVSQSPSNKVTEKGKDVELRCDPISGHTALYWYRQSLGQGLEFLIYFQGNSAPDKSGLPSDRFSAERTGGSVSTLTIQRTQQEDSAVYLCASSLSRGQFEQYFGPGTRLTVT.